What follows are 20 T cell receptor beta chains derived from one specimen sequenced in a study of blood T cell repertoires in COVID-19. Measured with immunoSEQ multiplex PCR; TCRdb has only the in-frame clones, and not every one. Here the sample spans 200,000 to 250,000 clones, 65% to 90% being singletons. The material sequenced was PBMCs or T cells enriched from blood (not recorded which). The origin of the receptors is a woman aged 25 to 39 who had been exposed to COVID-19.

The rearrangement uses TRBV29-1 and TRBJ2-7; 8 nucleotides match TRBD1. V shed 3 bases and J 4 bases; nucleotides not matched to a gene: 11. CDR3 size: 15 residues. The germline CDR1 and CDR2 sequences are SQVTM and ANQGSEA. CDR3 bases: TGCAGCGTTGATGGGCGGCCAGGGGGCAAGTACGAGCAGTACTTC. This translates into CSVDGRPGGKYEQYF.

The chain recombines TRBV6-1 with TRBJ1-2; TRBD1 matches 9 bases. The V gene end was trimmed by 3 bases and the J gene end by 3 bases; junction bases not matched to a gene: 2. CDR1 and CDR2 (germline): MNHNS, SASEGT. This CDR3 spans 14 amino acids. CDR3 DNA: TGTGCCAGCAGTGACGACAGGGGGGACTATGGCTACACCTTC. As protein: CASSDDRGDYGYTF.

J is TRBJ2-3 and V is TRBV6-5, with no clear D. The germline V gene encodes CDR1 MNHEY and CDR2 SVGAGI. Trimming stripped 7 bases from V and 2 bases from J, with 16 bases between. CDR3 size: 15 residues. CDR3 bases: TGTGCCAGCAAACCGACCCTAGGCACCACAGATACGCAGTATTTT. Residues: CASKPTLGTTDTQYF.

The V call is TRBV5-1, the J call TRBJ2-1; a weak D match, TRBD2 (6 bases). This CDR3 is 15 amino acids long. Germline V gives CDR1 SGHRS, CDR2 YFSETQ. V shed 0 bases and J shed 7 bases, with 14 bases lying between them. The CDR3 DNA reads TGCGCCAGCAGCTTGGGAGGACCTGGGGGGAATGAGCAGTTCTTC. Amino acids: CASSLGGPGGNEQFF.

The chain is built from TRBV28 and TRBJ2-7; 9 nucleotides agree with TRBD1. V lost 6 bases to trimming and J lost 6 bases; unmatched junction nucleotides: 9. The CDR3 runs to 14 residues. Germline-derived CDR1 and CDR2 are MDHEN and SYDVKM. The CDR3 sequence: CASSPDRGYSEQYF. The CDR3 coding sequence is TGTGCCAGCAGCCCGGACAGGGGTTATTCCGAGCAGTACTTC.

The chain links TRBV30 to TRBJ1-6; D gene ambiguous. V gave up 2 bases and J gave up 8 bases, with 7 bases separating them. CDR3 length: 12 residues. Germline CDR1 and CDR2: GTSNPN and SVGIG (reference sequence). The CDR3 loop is CAWSQGDSPLHF. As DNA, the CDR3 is TGTGCCTGGAGTCAAGGAGATTCACCCCTCCACTTT.

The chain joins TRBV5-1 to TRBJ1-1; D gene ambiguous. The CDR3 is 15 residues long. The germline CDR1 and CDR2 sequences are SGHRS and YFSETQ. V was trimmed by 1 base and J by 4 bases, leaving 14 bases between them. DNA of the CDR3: TGCGCCAGCAGCTTGATTGGAGGGTGGGGCACTGAAGCTTTCTTT. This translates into CASSLIGGWGTEAFF.

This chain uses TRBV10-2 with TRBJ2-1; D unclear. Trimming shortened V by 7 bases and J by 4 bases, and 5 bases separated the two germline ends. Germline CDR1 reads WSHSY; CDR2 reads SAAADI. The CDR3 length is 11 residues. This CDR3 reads CASTLYNEQFF. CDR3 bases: TGCGCCAGCACCCTATACAATGAGCAGTTCTTC.

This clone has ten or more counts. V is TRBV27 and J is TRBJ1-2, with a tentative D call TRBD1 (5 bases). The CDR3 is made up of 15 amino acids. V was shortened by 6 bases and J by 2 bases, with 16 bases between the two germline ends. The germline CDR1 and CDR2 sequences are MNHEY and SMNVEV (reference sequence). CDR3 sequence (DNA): TGTGCCAGCAGGGTAGGGGACTCATCCAACTATGGCTACACCTTC. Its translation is CASRVGDSSNYGYTF.

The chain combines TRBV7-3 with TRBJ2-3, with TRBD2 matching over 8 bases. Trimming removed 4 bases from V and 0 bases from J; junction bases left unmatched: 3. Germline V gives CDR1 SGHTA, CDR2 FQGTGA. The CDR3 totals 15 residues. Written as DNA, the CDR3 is TGTGCCAGCAGCTACGCGGGGGGCAGCACAGATACGCAGTATTTT. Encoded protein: CASSYAGGSTDTQYF.

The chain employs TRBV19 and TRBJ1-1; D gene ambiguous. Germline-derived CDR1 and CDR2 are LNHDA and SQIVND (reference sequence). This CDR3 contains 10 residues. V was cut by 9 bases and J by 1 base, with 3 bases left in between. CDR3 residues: CASGNTEAFF. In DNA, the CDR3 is TGTGCCAGCGGGAACACTGAAGCTTTCTTT.

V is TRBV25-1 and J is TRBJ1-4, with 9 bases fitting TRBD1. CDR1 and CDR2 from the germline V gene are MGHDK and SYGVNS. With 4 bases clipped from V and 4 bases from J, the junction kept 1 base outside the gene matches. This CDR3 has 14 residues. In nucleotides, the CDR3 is TGTGCCAGCAGTGGACAGGGGGATAATGAAAAACTGTTTTTT. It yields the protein CASSGQGDNEKLFF.

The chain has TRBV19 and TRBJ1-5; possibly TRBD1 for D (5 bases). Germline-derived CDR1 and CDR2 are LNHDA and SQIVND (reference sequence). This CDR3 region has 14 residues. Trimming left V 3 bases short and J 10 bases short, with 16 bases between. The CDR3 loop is CASSIAQGVGPQHF. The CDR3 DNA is TGTGCCAGTAGTATCGCGCAGGGCGTAGGCCCCCAGCATTTT.

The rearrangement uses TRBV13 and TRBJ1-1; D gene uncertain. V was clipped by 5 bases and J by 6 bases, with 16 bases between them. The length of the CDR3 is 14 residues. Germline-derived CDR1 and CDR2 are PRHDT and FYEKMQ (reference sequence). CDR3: CASSQIQGSPEAFF. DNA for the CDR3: TGTGCCAGCAGCCAAATCCAAGGGAGCCCTGAAGCTTTCTTT.

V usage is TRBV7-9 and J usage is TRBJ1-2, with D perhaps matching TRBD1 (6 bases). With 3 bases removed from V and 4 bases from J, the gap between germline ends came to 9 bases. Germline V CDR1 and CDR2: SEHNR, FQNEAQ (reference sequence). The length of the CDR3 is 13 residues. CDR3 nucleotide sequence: TGTGCCAGCAGCTTTCAGGGGTCCTATGGCTACACCTTC. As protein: CASSFQGSYGYTF.

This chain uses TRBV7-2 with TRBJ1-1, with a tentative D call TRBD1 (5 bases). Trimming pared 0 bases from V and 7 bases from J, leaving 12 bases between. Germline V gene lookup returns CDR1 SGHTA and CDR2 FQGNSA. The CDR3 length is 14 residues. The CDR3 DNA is TGTGCCAGCAGCTTAGCGGGGCGGGAATATGAAGCTTTCTTT. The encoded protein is CASSLAGREYEAFF.

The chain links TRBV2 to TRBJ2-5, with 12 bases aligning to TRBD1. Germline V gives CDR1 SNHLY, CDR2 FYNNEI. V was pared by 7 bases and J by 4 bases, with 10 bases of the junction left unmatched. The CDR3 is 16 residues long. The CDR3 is CASTSRPGQGAETQYF. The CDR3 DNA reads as TGTGCCAGCACCAGTAGGCCGGGACAGGGGGCAGAGACCCAGTACTTC.

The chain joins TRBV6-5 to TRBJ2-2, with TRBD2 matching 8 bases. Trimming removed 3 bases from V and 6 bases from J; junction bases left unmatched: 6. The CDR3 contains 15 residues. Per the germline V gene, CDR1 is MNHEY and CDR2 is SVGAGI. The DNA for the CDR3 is TGTGCCAGCAGTTATTCGGGAGGGGTCGCCGGGGAGCTGTTTTTT. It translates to CASSYSGGVAGELFF.

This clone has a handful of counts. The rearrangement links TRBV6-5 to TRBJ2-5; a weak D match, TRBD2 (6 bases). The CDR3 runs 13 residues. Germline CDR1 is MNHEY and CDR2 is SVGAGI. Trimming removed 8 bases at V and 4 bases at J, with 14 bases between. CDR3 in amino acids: CASRSGRRETQYF. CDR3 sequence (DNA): TGTGCCAGCCGATCAGGGAGGCGAGAGACCCAGTACTTC.

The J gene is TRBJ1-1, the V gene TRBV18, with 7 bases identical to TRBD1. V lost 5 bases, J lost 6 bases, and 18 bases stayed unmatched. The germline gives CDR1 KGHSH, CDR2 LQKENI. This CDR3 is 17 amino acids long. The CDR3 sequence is CASSRGPPQDGGAEAFF. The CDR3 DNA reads TGTGCCAGCTCAAGGGGGCCCCCACAGGACGGGGGCGCTGAAGCTTTCTTT.